This is a list of T cell receptor beta chains from one sample in a study of T cells after yellow fever vaccination. MiXCR, run by TCRdb on the 5' RACE reads, gives a single entry per CDR3 protein. The sample consists of 450,000 to 600,000 distinct CDR3 sequences, roughly 13% of them appearing once. The sample consisted of PBMCs, taken on the day of the yellow fever booster vaccination. All receptors derive from a man aged 25-40 years who received the YFV17D yellow fever vaccine. CDR3s include the opening cysteine and the closing phenylalanine or tryptophan. Some rows mark clone size as missing; the rest say once, few, many or name a class of expanded clone.

clone_size j_call v_call cdr3_aa
few TRBJ1-2 TRBV5-6 CASSLGTVDYGYTF
NA TRBJ2-3 TRBV27 CASSLLSSTDTQYF
few TRBJ2-2 TRBV25-1 CAKSAGELFF
NA TRBJ2-1 TRBV5-1 CASSVLGEQFF
few TRBJ2-3 TRBV30 CAWSHGQNTDTQYF
NA TRBJ2-7 TRBV7-2 CASSFLAGGPGEQYF
NA TRBJ2-1 TRBV19 CASRSAGSNEQFF
few TRBJ2-7 TRBV5-1 CASSLGFSGLSYEQYF
NA TRBJ2-2 TRBV29-1 CSVIAAAGTGELFF
NA TRBJ2-2 TRBV19 CASSTPGLATGELFF
few TRBJ2-1 TRBV20-1 CSARDFSPSSYNEQFF
few TRBJ2-3 TRBV5-1 CASSLLGLGGGPRTDTQYF
NA TRBJ1-2 TRBV5-4 CTSSLPGRLDGYTF
NA TRBJ2-1 TRBV5-6 CASTTSGGADSYNEQFF
NA TRBJ1-4 TRBV25-1 CASSDTYSSNEKLFF
NA TRBJ2-1 TRBV29-1 CSVEDSGNPIREQFF
NA TRBJ2-3 TRBV5-1 CASSWTSTTDTQYF
NA TRBJ2-1 TRBV6-4 CASGGTSGSGEQFF
NA TRBJ1-1 TRBV18 CASSLKGPIYTEAFF
NA TRBJ2-5 TRBV9 CASSVRGLAGGQETQYF
few TRBJ2-7 TRBV20-1 CSARKTGSLEQYF
NA TRBJ1-5 TRBV6-5 CASRQGSQPQHF
NA TRBJ2-7 TRBV7-9 CASSFGLATHEQYF